Given below is one T cell receptor (beta chain) in context. Its antigen is still unknown. A TCRbeta library incorporating unique molecular identifiers was prepared. TCRdb called the PCR reads again in MiXCR, with one record for every CDR3 protein. The sample records hundreds of thousands of distinct CDR3 sequences, less than 15% being singletons. The data are from a study of T-cell reconstitution after alpha-beta-depleted transplantation in children. Study-wide results and limits: The authors attributed T-cell counts and diversity one year after transplant mostly to newly produced T cells. Recipient T cells and thymic progenitors that survived were the source of the high TCRbeta diversity seen at day 60 in some patients. Alpha-beta T cells about two months after transplant reportedly derived from several hundred expanded graft clones.

The CDR3 extends over 14 amino acids. From germline, CDR1 is SGHTA and CDR2 FQGNSA. V was shortened by 9 bases and J by 0 bases, with 14 bases between the two germline ends. The chain uses TRBV7-2 and TRBJ2-5, with D possibly being TRBD1 (5 bases). The origin of this receptor is a girl aged 2 to 10 with congenital amegakaryocytic thrombocytopenia, due to receive a stem cell transplant. Sequenced here: PBMCs, sampled before TCRalphabeta/CD19-depleted stem cell transplant. CDR3 region: CARPGMPDQETQYF. In nucleotides, the CDR3 is TGTGCCAGGCCAGGGATGCCCGACCAAGAGACCCAGTACTTC.